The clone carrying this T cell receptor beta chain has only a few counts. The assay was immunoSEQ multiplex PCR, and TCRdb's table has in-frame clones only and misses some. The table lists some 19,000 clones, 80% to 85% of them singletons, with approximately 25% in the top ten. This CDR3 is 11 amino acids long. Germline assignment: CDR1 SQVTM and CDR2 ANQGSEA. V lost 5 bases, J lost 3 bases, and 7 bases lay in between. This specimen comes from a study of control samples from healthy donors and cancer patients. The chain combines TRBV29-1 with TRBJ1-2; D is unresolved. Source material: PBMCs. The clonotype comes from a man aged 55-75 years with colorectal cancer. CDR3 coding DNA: TGCAGCGTTCTTAGTCACTATGGCTACACCTTC. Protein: CSVLSHYGYTF.